This entry features one T cell receptor (beta chain) sequence. As yet, its antigen is unknown. Germline V gives CDR1 SQVTM, CDR2 ANQGSEA. The CDR3 runs to 14 residues. V was trimmed by 4 bases and J by 5 bases, leaving 17 bases between them. Generated by immunoSEQ multiplex PCR, the TCRdb table keeps only in-frame clones and is missing some. The sample contains fewer than 200,000 clones, roughly 90% of which appear only once. Time point of the sample: blood 4 weeks post-SBRT, at nephrectomy. Noted treatment: 15 Gy SBRT to primary tumor, nephrectomy 4 weeks later. Nephrectomy followed 15 Gy stereotactic body radiation by 4 weeks. Radiation-treated patients gave blood at baseline, week 2 and week 4. Clear cell pathology was present in this patient's renal cell carcinoma. This entry is derived from a study of radiation and T cells in renal cell carcinoma. Findings and limits, study-wide: No pretreatment tumor biopsies were available for baseline clonotypes.

Sequencing used blood, obtained from a patient whose treatment included radiotherapy and nephrectomy. The chain is built from TRBV29-1 and TRBJ1-1; the D is unclear. This receptor was obtained from a woman aged 45-59 years with renal cell carcinoma. The CDR3 is CSVVADERGTEAFF. The CDR3 DNA reads TGCAGCGTTGTGGCAGACGAACGGGGTACTGAAGCTTTCTTT.